This is a list of T cell receptor beta chains from one sample in a study of spatial heterogeneity in lung cancer. TCRdb reanalysed the 5' RACE reads using MiXCR and keeps one entry per CDR3 protein. The table has around 110,000 distinct CDR3 sequences, 12% seen once. This specimen was PBMCs, taken at follow-up. These receptors all come from a male donor with early-stage non-small cell lung cancer. Each CDR3 is given with its conserved first and last residue. Each record gives: CDR3 DNA, CDR3 protein, CDR3 length, V gene, D gene, clone size, J gene. D genes are given only for firm matches. Clone size, where shown, is once, few, many, or a class for clones that have expanded.

CDR3 DNA: TGCAGCGTACTGGGGACAGGGGGAAAGAGCAATCAGCCCCAGCATTTT
CDR3 protein: CSVLGTGGKSNQPQHF
CDR3 length: 16
V gene: TRBV29-1
D gene: TRBD1
clone size: many
J gene: TRBJ1-5

CDR3 DNA: TGCAGTGCTAGGGATACTTACAGGGATGGGACCCAGTACTTC
CDR3 protein: CSARDTYRDGTQYF
CDR3 length: 14
V gene: TRBV20-1
D gene: -
clone size: -
J gene: TRBJ2-5

CDR3 DNA: TGTGCCATTAGACAGGACCAGGCCGAAAAACTGTTTTTT
CDR3 protein: CAIRQDQAEKLFF
CDR3 length: 13
V gene: TRBV10-3
D gene: -
clone size: -
J gene: TRBJ1-4

CDR3 DNA: TGCAGCGTTGGGGAAGGGACATGGGCCTACGAGCAGTACTTC
CDR3 protein: CSVGEGTWAYEQYF
CDR3 length: 14
V gene: TRBV29-1
D gene: -
clone size: few
J gene: TRBJ2-7

CDR3 DNA: TGTGCCAGCAGCGTGGGGGGCGCAGGTTCCTACAATGAGCAGTTCTTC
CDR3 protein: CASSVGGAGSYNEQFF
CDR3 length: 16
V gene: TRBV9
D gene: -
clone size: few
J gene: TRBJ2-1

CDR3 DNA: TGTGCCAGCAGAAGAGGAGGGGGAGAAAAACTGTTTTTT
CDR3 protein: CASRRGGGEKLFF
CDR3 length: 13
V gene: TRBV6-1
D gene: -
clone size: few
J gene: TRBJ1-4

CDR3 DNA: TGTGCCAGCAGCCGGGACTCCCCGAGCGTGGGCTACACCTTC
CDR3 protein: CASSRDSPSVGYTF
CDR3 length: 14
V gene: TRBV2
D gene: -
clone size: few
J gene: TRBJ1-2

CDR3 DNA: TGTGCCAGCAGCTTAGCGAACAATCAGCCCCAGCATTTT
CDR3 protein: CASSLANNQPQHF
CDR3 length: 13
V gene: TRBV7-2
D gene: -
clone size: many
J gene: TRBJ1-5

CDR3 DNA: TGTGCCAGCAGGCGCGGACAGGCCTACGAGCAGTACTTC
CDR3 protein: CASRRGQAYEQYF
CDR3 length: 13
V gene: TRBV28
D gene: TRBD1
clone size: few
J gene: TRBJ2-7

CDR3 DNA: TGTGCCAGCAGCCGACAGGGGGAGGCTAACTATGGCTACACCTTC
CDR3 protein: CASSRQGEANYGYTF
CDR3 length: 15
V gene: TRBV5-5
D gene: TRBD1
clone size: few
J gene: TRBJ1-2

CDR3 DNA: TGTGCCAGCAGCTTACCCCTGGGGGGGTTGAACACTGAAGCTTTCTTT
CDR3 protein: CASSLPLGGLNTEAFF
CDR3 length: 16
V gene: TRBV11-2
D gene: -
clone size: -
J gene: TRBJ1-1

CDR3 DNA: TGCGCCAGCAGCCAGCGGACAGGGGAGGAAAAACTGTTTTTT
CDR3 protein: CASSQRTGEEKLFF
CDR3 length: 14
V gene: TRBV5-1
D gene: TRBD1
clone size: many
J gene: TRBJ1-4

CDR3 DNA: TGTGCCAGTTCCGCCCGGCAGGACACTGAAGCTTTCTTT
CDR3 protein: CASSARQDTEAFF
CDR3 length: 13
V gene: TRBV12-3/TRBV12-4
D gene: -
clone size: many
J gene: TRBJ1-1

CDR3 DNA: TGCAGTGCTCCTAAGACCGGGACTAGCGCCCGCTCCTACAATGAGCAGTTCTTC
CDR3 protein: CSAPKTGTSARSYNEQFF
CDR3 length: 18
V gene: TRBV20-1
D gene: TRBD2
clone size: many
J gene: TRBJ2-1

CDR3 DNA: TGTGCCAGCAGCCAACGGCCCCGGGCGTATGAAAAACTGTTTTTT
CDR3 protein: CASSQRPRAYEKLFF
CDR3 length: 15
V gene: TRBV14
D gene: -
clone size: -
J gene: TRBJ1-4

CDR3 DNA: TGTGCCAGCAGTCTGGCGGCAGCTAGCTCCTATAATTCACCCCTCCACTTT
CDR3 protein: CASSLAAASSYNSPLHF
CDR3 length: 17
V gene: TRBV27
D gene: -
clone size: few
J gene: TRBJ1-6

CDR3 DNA: TGTGCCAGCAGTGATGACGGAGGAGTTCAGCCCCAGCATTTT
CDR3 protein: CASSDDGGVQPQHF
CDR3 length: 14
V gene: TRBV2
D gene: -
clone size: -
J gene: TRBJ1-5

CDR3 DNA: TGCGCCAGCAGCTTGGAAGTGGGGCGAGGAGAGACCCAGTACTTC
CDR3 protein: CASSLEVGRGETQYF
CDR3 length: 15
V gene: TRBV5-1
D gene: -
clone size: many
J gene: TRBJ2-5

CDR3 DNA: TGCGCCAGCAGCCAAGATAGGACAGGGAGCTATGGCTACACCTTC
CDR3 protein: CASSQDRTGSYGYTF
CDR3 length: 15
V gene: TRBV4-3
D gene: TRBD1
clone size: few
J gene: TRBJ1-2

CDR3 DNA: TGTGCCAGCAGCCCGGGGAGTAATAATTCACCCCTCCACTTT
CDR3 protein: CASSPGSNNSPLHF
CDR3 length: 14
V gene: TRBV28
D gene: -
clone size: few
J gene: TRBJ1-6

CDR3 DNA: TGTGCCAGCAGTTACTCGAGCAGGGTCACTGAAGCTTTCTTT
CDR3 protein: CASSYSSRVTEAFF
CDR3 length: 14
V gene: TRBV6-6
D gene: -
clone size: -
J gene: TRBJ1-1

CDR3 DNA: TGTGCCAGCAGCTCAGGACAGGGGCACTACGAGCAGTACTTC
CDR3 protein: CASSSGQGHYEQYF
CDR3 length: 14
V gene: TRBV11-2
D gene: TRBD1
clone size: many
J gene: TRBJ2-7

CDR3 DNA: TGTGCCAGCAGCTTATCTGGACAGGGAAATTCACCCCTCCACTTT
CDR3 protein: CASSLSGQGNSPLHF
CDR3 length: 15
V gene: TRBV7-9
D gene: TRBD1
clone size: many
J gene: TRBJ1-6

CDR3 DNA: TGCAGCGTTGAACGTATGGCCGGGGAGCTGTTTTTT
CDR3 protein: CSVERMAGELFF
CDR3 length: 12
V gene: TRBV29-1
D gene: -
clone size: few
J gene: TRBJ2-2

CDR3 DNA: TGTGCCAGCAGCCTTTTACCCTCCTACGAGCAGTACTTC
CDR3 protein: CASSLLPSYEQYF
CDR3 length: 13
V gene: TRBV7-9
D gene: -
clone size: once
J gene: TRBJ2-7

CDR3 DNA: TGTGCCAGCAGTTTTGCGGGGGGCGAATCCGGGGAGCTGTTTTTT
CDR3 protein: CASSFAGGESGELFF
CDR3 length: 15
V gene: TRBV28
D gene: TRBD2
clone size: many
J gene: TRBJ2-2

CDR3 DNA: TGTGCCAGCAGTATGGGACAGGTTCTCAGCAATCAGCCCCAGCATTTT
CDR3 protein: CASSMGQVLSNQPQHF
CDR3 length: 16
V gene: TRBV28
D gene: TRBD1
clone size: many
J gene: TRBJ1-5

CDR3 DNA: TGTGCCAGCACCCCCCTGACTACTAGCAACACCGGGGAGCTGTTTTTT
CDR3 protein: CASTPLTTSNTGELFF
CDR3 length: 16
V gene: TRBV7-9
D gene: -
clone size: few
J gene: TRBJ2-2

CDR3 DNA: TGTGCCAGCAGTCAAGAAAGTCTTATTACGCAGTACTTC
CDR3 protein: CASSQESLITQYF
CDR3 length: 13
V gene: TRBV14
D gene: -
clone size: -
J gene: TRBJ2-7

CDR3 DNA: TGTGCCACCAGCAGAGATCAGGAAGAGACCCAGTACTTC
CDR3 protein: CATSRDQEETQYF
CDR3 length: 13
V gene: TRBV15
D gene: -
clone size: -
J gene: TRBJ2-5

CDR3 DNA: TGTGCCAGCAGCCGCCCTCAGACTAGCGGGGCGACAGATACGCAGTATTTT
CDR3 protein: CASSRPQTSGATDTQYF
CDR3 length: 17
V gene: TRBV2
D gene: TRBD2
clone size: few
J gene: TRBJ2-3

CDR3 DNA: TGTGCCGGGAGCAGGGGGGCCCCCCCTTCCTACAATGAGCAGTTCTTC
CDR3 protein: CAGSRGAPPSYNEQFF
CDR3 length: 16
V gene: TRBV25-1
D gene: -
clone size: -
J gene: TRBJ2-1

CDR3 DNA: TGTGCCAGCAGCTTACTAGCGGGGGGGCCTCATGAGCAGTTCTTC
CDR3 protein: CASSLLAGGPHEQFF
CDR3 length: 15
V gene: TRBV7-2
D gene: TRBD2
clone size: few
J gene: TRBJ2-1

CDR3 DNA: TGTGCCAGCAGCCAAGGGGAGGGGACCCAGTACTTC
CDR3 protein: CASSQGEGTQYF
CDR3 length: 12
V gene: TRBV3-1
D gene: TRBD2
clone size: many
J gene: TRBJ2-5

CDR3 DNA: TGCAGTGCTAGTGAGGGTCAGGGGAACTATGGCTACACCTTC
CDR3 protein: CSASEGQGNYGYTF
CDR3 length: 14
V gene: TRBV20-1
D gene: -
clone size: few
J gene: TRBJ1-2

CDR3 DNA: TGTGCCAGCAGCTTAGGGGAAGGCGAGCAGTACTTC
CDR3 protein: CASSLGEGEQYF
CDR3 length: 12
V gene: TRBV7-8
D gene: -
clone size: -
J gene: TRBJ2-7

CDR3 DNA: TGTGCCAGCTCACGGCTCCTTATGAACACTGAAGCTTTCTTT
CDR3 protein: CASSRLLMNTEAFF
CDR3 length: 14
V gene: TRBV6-2/TRBV6-3
D gene: -
clone size: many
J gene: TRBJ1-1

CDR3 DNA: TGCGCCAGCAGCTACGGTGGTAGGATTCGAACTGAAGCTTTCTTT
CDR3 protein: CASSYGGRIRTEAFF
CDR3 length: 15
V gene: TRBV5-1
D gene: -
clone size: few
J gene: TRBJ1-1

CDR3 DNA: TGTGCCAGCTCACCACTGGGACTAGGGGACAGAGGTGAAAAACTGTTTTTT
CDR3 protein: CASSPLGLGDRGEKLFF
CDR3 length: 17
V gene: TRBV18
D gene: TRBD1
clone size: -
J gene: TRBJ1-4

CDR3 DNA: TGTGCCAGCTCACCACTTTCGGTTCTCCAAGGTGTAGCTTTCTTT
CDR3 protein: CASSPLSVLQGVAFF
CDR3 length: 15
V gene: TRBV18
D gene: -
clone size: many
J gene: TRBJ1-1

CDR3 DNA: TGTGCCACCAGCTCCGCCCAGGGACAGGGTCATATTGAGCAGTTCTTC
CDR3 protein: CATSSAQGQGHIEQFF
CDR3 length: 16
V gene: TRBV24-1
D gene: TRBD1
clone size: few
J gene: TRBJ2-1

CDR3 DNA: TGCGCCAGCAGCTTGGCCGGTGGGGCAGCCGAAGCTTTCTTT
CDR3 protein: CASSLAGGAAEAFF
CDR3 length: 14
V gene: TRBV5-1
D gene: -
clone size: few
J gene: TRBJ1-1

CDR3 DNA: TGTGCCAGCAGTTCGAGACGGACAACCTTCTACGAGCAGTACTTC
CDR3 protein: CASSSRRTTFYEQYF
CDR3 length: 15
V gene: TRBV6-2/TRBV6-3
D gene: -
clone size: -
J gene: TRBJ2-7

CDR3 DNA: TGTGCCAGCAGTGGCATCAGAGCGGGGGCCAACGTCCTGACTTTC
CDR3 protein: CASSGIRAGANVLTF
CDR3 length: 15
V gene: TRBV12-3/TRBV12-4
D gene: -
clone size: few
J gene: TRBJ2-6

CDR3 DNA: TGTGCCAGCAGCCAAGAGGGGACGGTCTACGAGCAGTACTTC
CDR3 protein: CASSQEGTVYEQYF
CDR3 length: 14
V gene: TRBV3-1
D gene: -
clone size: -
J gene: TRBJ2-7

CDR3 DNA: TGCAGCGTTGGACAGGGGTGGAATTCACCCCTCCACTTT
CDR3 protein: CSVGQGWNSPLHF
CDR3 length: 13
V gene: TRBV29-1
D gene: TRBD1
clone size: many
J gene: TRBJ1-6

CDR3 DNA: TGTGCCAGCAGCTCTACCGAGTATCAGCCCCAGCATTTT
CDR3 protein: CASSSTEYQPQHF
CDR3 length: 13
V gene: TRBV28
D gene: -
clone size: many
J gene: TRBJ1-5

CDR3 DNA: TGCGCCAGCAGCTTGGCCAGCAGCTACGAGCAGTACTTC
CDR3 protein: CASSLASSYEQYF
CDR3 length: 13
V gene: TRBV5-1
D gene: -
clone size: many
J gene: TRBJ2-7

CDR3 DNA: TGTGCCAGCAGCCCGACGGCGGGGAGCAATCAGCCCCAGCATTTT
CDR3 protein: CASSPTAGSNQPQHF
CDR3 length: 15
V gene: TRBV6-6
D gene: -
clone size: -
J gene: TRBJ1-5

CDR3 DNA: TGTGCCAGCAGTCGGGTAGCCCAGGATACGCAGTATTTT
CDR3 protein: CASSRVAQDTQYF
CDR3 length: 13
V gene: TRBV12-3/TRBV12-4
D gene: -
clone size: few
J gene: TRBJ2-3

CDR3 DNA: TGTGCCAGCAGCTTAGCGGGTAGGTCTGAAGCTTTCTTT
CDR3 protein: CASSLAGRSEAFF
CDR3 length: 13
V gene: TRBV7-2
D gene: -
clone size: -
J gene: TRBJ1-1